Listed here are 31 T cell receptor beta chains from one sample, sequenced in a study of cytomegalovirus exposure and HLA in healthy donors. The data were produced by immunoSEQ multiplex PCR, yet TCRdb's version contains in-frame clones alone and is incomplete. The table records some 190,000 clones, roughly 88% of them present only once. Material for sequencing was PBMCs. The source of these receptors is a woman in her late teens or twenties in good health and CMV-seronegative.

CDR3 amino acids: CASRTLGGLNEQFF. As DNA, the CDR3 is TGTGCCAGCAGAACTCTCGGGGGATTGAATGAGCAGTTCTTC. This sequence joins TRBV5-6 and TRBJ2-1; a weak D match, TRBD2 (6 bases). The ends were cut back, 5 bases at V and 7 bases at J, with 16 bases in the middle. The CDR3 covers 14 residues. The germline V gene encodes CDR1 SGHDT and CDR2 YYEEEE.

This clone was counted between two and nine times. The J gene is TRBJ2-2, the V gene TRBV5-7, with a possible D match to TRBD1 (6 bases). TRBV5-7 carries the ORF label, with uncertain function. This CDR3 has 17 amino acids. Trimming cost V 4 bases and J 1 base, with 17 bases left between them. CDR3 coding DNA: TGTGCCAGCAGCAAAAACCGACAGGAGAAGAACACCGGGGAGCTGTTTTTT. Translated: CASSKNRQEKNTGELFF.

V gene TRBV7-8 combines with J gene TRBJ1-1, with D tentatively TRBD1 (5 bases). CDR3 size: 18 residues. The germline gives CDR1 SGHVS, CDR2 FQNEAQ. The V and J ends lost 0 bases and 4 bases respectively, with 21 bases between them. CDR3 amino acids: CASSLATLGGIGGTEAFF. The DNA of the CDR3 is TGTGCCAGCAGCTTAGCGACCCTCGGTGGGATCGGGGGCACTGAAGCTTTCTTT.

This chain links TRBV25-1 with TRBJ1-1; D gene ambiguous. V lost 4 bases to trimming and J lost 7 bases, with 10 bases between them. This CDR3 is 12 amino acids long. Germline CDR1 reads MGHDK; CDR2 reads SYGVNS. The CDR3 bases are TGTGCCAGCAGTGGCGGCGGCGGTGAAGCTTTCTTT. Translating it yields CASSGGGGEAFF.

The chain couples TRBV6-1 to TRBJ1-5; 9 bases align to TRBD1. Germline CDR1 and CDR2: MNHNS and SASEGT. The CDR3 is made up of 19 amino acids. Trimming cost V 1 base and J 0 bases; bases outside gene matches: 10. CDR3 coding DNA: TGTGCCAGCAGTGAAGGTATGGGACAGGGACTTTATAGCAATCAGCCCCAGCATTTT. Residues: CASSEGMGQGLYSNQPQHF.

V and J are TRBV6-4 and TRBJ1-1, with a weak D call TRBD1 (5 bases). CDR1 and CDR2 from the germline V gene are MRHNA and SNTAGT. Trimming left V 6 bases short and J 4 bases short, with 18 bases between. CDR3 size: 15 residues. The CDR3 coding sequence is TGTGCCAGCAGCGTAATATCCGCGGGGGTCACTGAAGCTTTCTTT. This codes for CASSVISAGVTEAFF.

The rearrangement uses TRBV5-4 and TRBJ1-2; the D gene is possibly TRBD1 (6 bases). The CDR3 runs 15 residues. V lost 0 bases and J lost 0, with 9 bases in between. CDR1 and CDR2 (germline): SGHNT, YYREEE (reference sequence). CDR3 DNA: TGTGCCAGCAGCTTGGGGGGACATCCTAACTATGGCTACACCTTC. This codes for CASSLGGHPNYGYTF. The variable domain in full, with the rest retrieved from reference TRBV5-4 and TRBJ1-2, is ETGVTQSPTHLIKTRGQQVTLRCSSQSGHNTVSWYQQALGQGPQFIFQYYREEENGRGNFPPRFSGLQFPNYSSELNVNALELDDSALYLCASSLGGHPNYGYTFGSGTRLTVV.

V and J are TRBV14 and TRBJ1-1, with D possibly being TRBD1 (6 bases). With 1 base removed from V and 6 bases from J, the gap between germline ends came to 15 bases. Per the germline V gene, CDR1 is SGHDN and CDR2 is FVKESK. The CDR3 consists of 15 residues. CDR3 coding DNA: TGTGCCAGCAGCCAAGCACGTGCAGGGGATGCTGAAGCTTTCTTT. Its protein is CASSQARAGDAEAFF.

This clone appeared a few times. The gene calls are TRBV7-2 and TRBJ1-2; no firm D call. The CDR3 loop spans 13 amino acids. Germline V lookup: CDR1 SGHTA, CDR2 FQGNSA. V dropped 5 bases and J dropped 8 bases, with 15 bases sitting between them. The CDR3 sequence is CASSLMGRPGYTF. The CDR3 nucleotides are TGTGCCAGCAGCCTTATGGGCCGGCCAGGCTACACCTTC.

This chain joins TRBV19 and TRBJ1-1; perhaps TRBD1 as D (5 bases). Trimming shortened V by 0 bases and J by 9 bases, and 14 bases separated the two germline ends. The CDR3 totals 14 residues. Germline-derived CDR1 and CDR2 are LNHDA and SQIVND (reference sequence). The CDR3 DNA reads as TGTGCCAGTAGTATAGATTTTGACAGATTCCAAGCTTTCTTT. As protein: CASSIDFDRFQAFF.

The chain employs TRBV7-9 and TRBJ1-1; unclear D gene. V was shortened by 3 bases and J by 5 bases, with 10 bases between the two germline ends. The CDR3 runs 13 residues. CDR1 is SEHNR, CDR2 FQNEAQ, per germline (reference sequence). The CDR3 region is CASSFRRVTEAFF. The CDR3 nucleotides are TGTGCCAGCAGCTTCCGGAGGGTAACTGAAGCTTTCTTT.

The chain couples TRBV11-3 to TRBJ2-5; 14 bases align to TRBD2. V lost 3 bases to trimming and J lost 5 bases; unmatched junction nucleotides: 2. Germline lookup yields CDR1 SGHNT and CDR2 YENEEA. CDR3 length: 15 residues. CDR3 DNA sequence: TGTGCCAGCAGCTTCGGACTAGCGGGGGGTGAGACCCAGTACTTC. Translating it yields CASSFGLAGGETQYF.

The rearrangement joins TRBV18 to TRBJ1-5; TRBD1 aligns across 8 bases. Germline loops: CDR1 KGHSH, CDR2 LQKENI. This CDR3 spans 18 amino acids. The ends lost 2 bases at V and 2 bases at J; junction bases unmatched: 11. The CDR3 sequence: CASSPEGPGGKGNQPQHF. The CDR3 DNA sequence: TGTGCCAGCTCACCAGAAGGGCCAGGGGGCAAGGGCAATCAGCCCCAGCATTTT.

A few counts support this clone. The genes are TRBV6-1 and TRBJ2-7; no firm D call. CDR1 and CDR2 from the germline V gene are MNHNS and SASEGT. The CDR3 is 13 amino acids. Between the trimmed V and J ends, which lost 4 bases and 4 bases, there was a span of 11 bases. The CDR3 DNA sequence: TGTGCCAGCAGTGGTTCCCCCGGGTACGAGCAGTACTTC. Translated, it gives CASSGSPGYEQYF.

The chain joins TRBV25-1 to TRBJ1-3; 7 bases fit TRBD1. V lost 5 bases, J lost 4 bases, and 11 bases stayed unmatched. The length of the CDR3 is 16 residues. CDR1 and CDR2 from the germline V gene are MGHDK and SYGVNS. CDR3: CASSSTLTGSGNTIYF. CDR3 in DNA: TGTGCCAGCAGTAGCACCTTGACAGGGTCCGGAAACACCATATATTTT.

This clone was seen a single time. For the CDR3, the DNA is TGCGCCAGCAGGTCGACTGGTTACGAGCAGTACTTC. Protein sequence: CASRSTGYEQYF. The chain carries TRBV5-1 and TRBJ2-7; D is undetermined. Germline CDR1 SGHRS, CDR2 YFSETQ. The germline V and J ends were trimmed by 5 bases and 4 bases, with 10 bases remaining between them. This CDR3 region has 12 residues.

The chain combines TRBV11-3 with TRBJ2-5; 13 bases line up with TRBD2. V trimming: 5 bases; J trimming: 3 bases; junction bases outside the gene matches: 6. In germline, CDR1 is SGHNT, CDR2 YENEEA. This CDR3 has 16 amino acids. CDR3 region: CASSHGTSGDEETQYF. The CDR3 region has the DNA TGTGCCAGCAGCCACGGGACTAGCGGGGACGAAGAGACCCAGTACTTC.

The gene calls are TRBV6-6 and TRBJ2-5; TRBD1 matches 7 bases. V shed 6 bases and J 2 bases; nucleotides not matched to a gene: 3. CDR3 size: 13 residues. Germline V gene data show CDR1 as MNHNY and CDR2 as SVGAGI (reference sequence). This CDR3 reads CASRVGQQETQYF. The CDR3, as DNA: TGTGCCAGCAGGGTGGGACAGCAAGAGACCCAGTACTTC.

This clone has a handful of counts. CDR3 residues: CASQGVYEQYF. The CDR3 coding sequence is TGTGCCAGCCAGGGGGTCTACGAGCAGTACTTC. This chain joins TRBV6-1 and TRBJ2-7; 7 bases agree with TRBD1. The CDR3 runs to 11 residues. Per germline, CDR1 MNHNS and CDR2 SASEGT. The junction had 1 base not matched to a gene; V was cut back by 8 bases and J by 3 bases.

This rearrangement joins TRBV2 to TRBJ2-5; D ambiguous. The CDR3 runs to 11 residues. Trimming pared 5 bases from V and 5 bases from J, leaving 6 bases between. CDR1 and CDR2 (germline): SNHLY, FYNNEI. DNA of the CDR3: TGTGCCAGCAGTACTATCGAGACCCAGTACTTC. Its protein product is CASSTIETQYF. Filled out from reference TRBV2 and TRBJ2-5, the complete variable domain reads EPEVTQTPSHQVTQMGQEVILRCVPISNHLYFYWYRQILGQKVEFLVSFYNNEISEKSEIFDDQFSVERPDGSNFTLKIRSTKLEDSAMYFCASSTIETQYFGPGTRLLVL.

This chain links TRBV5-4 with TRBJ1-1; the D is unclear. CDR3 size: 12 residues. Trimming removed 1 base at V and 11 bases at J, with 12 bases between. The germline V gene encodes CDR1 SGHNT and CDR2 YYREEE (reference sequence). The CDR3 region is CASSLPRRPAFF. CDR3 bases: TGTGCCAGCAGCTTGCCTCGGAGGCCGGCTTTCTTT.

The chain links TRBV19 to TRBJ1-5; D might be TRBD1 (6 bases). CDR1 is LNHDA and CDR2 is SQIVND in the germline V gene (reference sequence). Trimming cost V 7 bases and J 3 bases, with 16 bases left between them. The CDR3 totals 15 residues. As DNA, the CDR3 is TGTGCCAGTAACACTTGGGACACCTTCAATCAGCCCCAGCATTTT. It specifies CASNTWDTFNQPQHF.

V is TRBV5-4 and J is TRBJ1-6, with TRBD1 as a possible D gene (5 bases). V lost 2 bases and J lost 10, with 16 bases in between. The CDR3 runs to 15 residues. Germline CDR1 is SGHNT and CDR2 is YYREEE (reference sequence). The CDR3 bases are TGTGCCAGCAGCTTTGTGAATGGGGCTGGCTCACCCCTCCACTTT. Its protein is CASSFVNGAGSPLHF.

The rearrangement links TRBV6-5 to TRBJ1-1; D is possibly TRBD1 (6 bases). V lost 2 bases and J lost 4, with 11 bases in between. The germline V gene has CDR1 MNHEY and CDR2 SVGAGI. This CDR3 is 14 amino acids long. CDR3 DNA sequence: TGTGCCAGCAGTTACCGGGGGGCGACCACTGAAGCTTTCTTT. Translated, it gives CASSYRGATTEAFF.

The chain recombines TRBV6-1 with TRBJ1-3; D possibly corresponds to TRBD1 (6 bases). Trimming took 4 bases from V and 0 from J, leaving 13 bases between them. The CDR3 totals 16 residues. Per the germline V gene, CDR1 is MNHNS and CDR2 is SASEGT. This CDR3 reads CASSAATGFSGNTIYF. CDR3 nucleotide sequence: TGTGCCAGCAGTGCTGCTACAGGGTTCTCTGGAAACACCATATATTTT.

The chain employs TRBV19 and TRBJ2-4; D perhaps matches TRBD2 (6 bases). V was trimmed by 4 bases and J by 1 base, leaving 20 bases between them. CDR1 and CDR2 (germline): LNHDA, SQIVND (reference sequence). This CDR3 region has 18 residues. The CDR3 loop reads CASSTPTGDTMAKNIQYF. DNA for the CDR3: TGTGCCAGTAGTACACCGACGGGGGATACTATGGCCAAAAACATTCAGTACTTC.

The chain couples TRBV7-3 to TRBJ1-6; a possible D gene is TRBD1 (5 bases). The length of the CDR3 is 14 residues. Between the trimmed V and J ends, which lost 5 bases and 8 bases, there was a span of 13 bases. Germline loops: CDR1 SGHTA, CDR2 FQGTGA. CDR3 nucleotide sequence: TGTGCCAGCAGCGAGAATGGGGGGGATTCACCCCTCCACTTT. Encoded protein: CASSENGGDSPLHF. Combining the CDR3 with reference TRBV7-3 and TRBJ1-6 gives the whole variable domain GAGVSQTPSNKVTEKGKYVELRCDPISGHTALYWYRQSLGQGPEFLIYFQGTGAADDSGLPNDRFFAVRPEGSVSTLKIQRTERGDSAVYLCASSENGGDSPLHFGNGTRLTVT.

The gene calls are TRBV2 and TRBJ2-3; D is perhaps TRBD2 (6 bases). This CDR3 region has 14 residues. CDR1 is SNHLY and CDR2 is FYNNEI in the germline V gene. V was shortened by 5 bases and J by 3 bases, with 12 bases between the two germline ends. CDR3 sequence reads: CASSPVSGTDTQYF. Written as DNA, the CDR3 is TGTGCCAGCAGTCCAGTTAGCGGTACAGATACGCAGTATTTT. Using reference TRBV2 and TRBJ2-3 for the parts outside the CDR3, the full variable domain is EPEVTQTPSHQVTQMGQEVILRCVPISNHLYFYWYRQILGQKVEFLVSFYNNEISEKSEIFDDQFSVERPDGSNFTLKIRSTKLEDSAMYFCASSPVSGTDTQYFGPGTRLTVL.

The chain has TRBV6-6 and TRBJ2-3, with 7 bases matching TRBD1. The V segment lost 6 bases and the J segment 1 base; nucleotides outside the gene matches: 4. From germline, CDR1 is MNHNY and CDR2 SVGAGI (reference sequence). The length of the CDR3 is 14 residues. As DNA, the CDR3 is TGTGCCAGCAGCCTCGGGACAGGCACAGATACGCAGTATTTT. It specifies CASSLGTGTDTQYF.

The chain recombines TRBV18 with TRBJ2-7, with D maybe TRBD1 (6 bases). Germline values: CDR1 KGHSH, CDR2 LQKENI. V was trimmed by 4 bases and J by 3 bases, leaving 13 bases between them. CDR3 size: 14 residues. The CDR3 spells CASSLRDNNYEQYF. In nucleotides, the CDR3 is TGTGCCAGCTCACTCCGGGACAACAACTACGAGCAGTACTTC.

The CDR3 spells CASSQARRFDRGLYEQYF. The CDR3 DNA sequence: TGTGCCAGCAGCCAAGCAAGAAGATTCGACAGGGGGCTCTACGAGCAGTACTTC. The gene calls are TRBV14 and TRBJ2-7, with TRBD1 matching 10 bases. V dropped 1 base and J dropped 3; count of bases not matched to a gene: 12. The germline CDR1 and CDR2 sequences are SGHDN and FVKESK. The CDR3 runs to 18 residues.